The TCR beta chain described here comes from a study of T cell changes during pregnancy in multiple sclerosis. Clones were sequenced by immunoSEQ multiplex PCR, and TCRdb holds only the in-frame ones, with some missing. This table holds approximately 60,000 clones, about 87% found once. Trimming removed 5 bases from V and 8 bases from J, with 19 bases in between. Per the germline V gene, CDR1 is SGHTA and CDR2 is FQGTGA. The CDR3 runs 15 residues. This clonotype was obtained from a human donor whose cells served as feeder cells for cultures in a pregnancy study. Sequencing used peripheral blood from another person, used as feeder cells. This chain links TRBV7-3 with TRBJ2-1; maybe TRBD2 (6 bases). The DNA of the CDR3 is TGTGCCAGCAGCCGAGGGACTTTAGAGGGCGATGAGCAGTTCTTC. The encoded protein is CASSRGTLEGDEQFF.